This TCR beta chain was identified in a study of post-analysis software for immune sequencing data. Study overall: Multiple sclerosis in the patients followed relapsing-remitting, secondary progressive and progressive-relapsing courses.

About this clonotype itself: Its specificity is not known.

Libraries were made from TCR beta cDNA, and they carried unique molecular identifiers. Using its own MiXCR run on the PCR reads, TCRdb lists one record per CDR3 protein. The table includes 500,000 to 600,000 distinct CDR3 sequences, 40% to 50% detected once. This CDR3 comprises 14 residues. Trimming left V 2 bases short and J 5 bases short, with 10 bases between. General study findings and limits: Five or six TRBV segments, TRBV5-6, TRBV5-1 and TRBV20-1 among them, were found more frequent in patients than controls. F-measure co-clustering was strong for batch-matched samples. Multiple sclerosis was associated with a significant reduction in normalized Chao1 diversity relative to controls.

This chain joins TRBV12-3 or TRBV12-4 and TRBJ1-5; TRBD1 is a possible D gene (5 bases). The sequence was obtained from a girl aged 10-17 years with multiple sclerosis. The sequenced material came from blood. CDR3 DNA sequence: TGTGCCAGCAGTTTAAGGGGAGCCGATCAGCCCCAGCATTTT. Amino acids: CASSLRGADQPQHF.